Sequencing of this TCR beta chain was carried out in a study of T cells after somatic rescue of genetic block. Method: immunoSEQ multiplex PCR; TCRdb's copy keeps in-frame clones and lacks some. The sample has 70,000 or so clones, 85% to 95% seen once. Trimming stripped 2 bases from V and 6 bases from J, with 7 bases between. Germline V CDR1 and CDR2: KGHSY, FQNENV. CDR3 length: 12 amino acids. This chain links TRBV16 with TRBJ1-1; D is uncertain. Specimen: peripheral blood mononuclear cells (PBMCs). This TCR derives from a man between 40 and 49 years old. CDR3 DNA: TGTGCCAGCAGCCAAGGGTACTCTGAAGCTTTCTTT. Its protein product is CASSQGYSEAFF.